This entry lists 7 T cell receptor beta chains sequenced from one sample in a study of post-analysis software for immune sequencing data. The study's findings and limits: TRBV5-6, TRBV5-1 and TRBV20-1 belonged to a set of five TRBV segments that were more frequent in patients than controls.

TCR beta cDNA libraries included unique molecular identifiers. MiXCR was run by TCRdb on the PCR reads, yielding one entry per CDR3 protein. The sample contains some 190,000 distinct CDR3 sequences, 29% of which appear only once. Their cognate antigens are unknown. Sequenced input: blood. These TCRs come from a girl aged 2-17 years with multiple sclerosis.

This clonotype came up many times. This chain uses TRBV10-3 with TRBJ2-7; TRBD2 agrees at 9 bases. The germline V gene has CDR1 ENHRY and CDR2 SYGVKD. The CDR3 is 17 residues long. The J segment lost 7 bases and the V segment lost 0 bases, leaving 13 bases of the junction unmatched. CDR3 DNA: TGTGCCATCAGTGAGTCGAGGGCTAGCGGGGATCTTAATGAGCAGTACTTC. Translation: CAISESRASGDLNEQYF.

V usage is TRBV15 and J usage is TRBJ1-2; D is uncertain. Trimming cost V 5 bases and J 7 bases, with 11 bases left between them. The CDR3 contains 12 residues. Germline V gene data show CDR1 as LNHNV and CDR2 as YYDKDF (reference sequence). In DNA, the CDR3 is TGTGCCACCAGCGCGCCACTTTTTGGCTACACCTTC. Its protein is CATSAPLFGYTF.

The rearrangement uses TRBV29-1 and TRBJ1-2; D perhaps matches TRBD1 (5 bases). The CDR3 length is 14 residues. Germline V CDR1 and CDR2: SQVTM, ANQGSEA. Trimming cost V 4 bases and J 3 bases, with 15 bases left between them. The CDR3 is CSVVFRVGDYGYTF. The CDR3 region has the DNA TGCAGCGTTGTATTCAGGGTAGGCGACTATGGCTACACCTTC. Supplemented by reference TRBV29-1 and TRBJ1-2, the full variable domain reads SAVISQKPSRDICQRGTSLTIQCQVDSQVTMMFWYRQQPGQSLTLIATANQGSEATYESGFVIDKFPISRPNLTFSTLTVSNMSPEDSSIYLCSVVFRVGDYGYTFGSGTRLTVV.

This clonotype is a singleton in its sample. A much more abundant neighbour one base away suggests this may be a read error. The genes are TRBV7-3 and TRBJ2-7; 7 nucleotides line up with TRBD1. CDR1 is SGHTA and CDR2 is FQGTGA in the germline V gene. The CDR3 covers 15 residues. V trimming: 3 bases; J trimming: 3 bases; junction bases outside the gene matches: 8. The CDR3 spells CASSLYGDSLYEQYF. The DNA for the CDR3 is TGTGCCAGCAGCTTGTATGGGGACAGTCTCTACGAGCAGTACTTC.

Details on this clonotype: At one end the junction does not follow the germline gene, possibly because of a read error. The CDR3 sequence: CAGSRTGAQETQYF. The CDR3 region has the DNA TGCGCCGGCAGCCGGACAGGGGCCCAAGAGACCCAGTACTTC. V is TRBV5-1 and J is TRBJ2-5, with 9 bases lining up with TRBD1. Germline CDR1 and CDR2: SGHRS and YFSETQ. CDR3 length: 14 amino acids.

With respect to this clonotype: A much larger clone differs from this one at a single base, so this may be a read error. The V and J genes are TRBV12-3 or TRBV12-4 and TRBJ2-1; D is undetermined. The CDR3 loop spans 13 amino acids. Trimming stripped 5 bases from V and 10 bases from J, with 15 bases between. The CDR3 DNA reads as TGTGCCAGCAGTGGAGAGTATTTGTACGAGCAGTTCTTC. Translated: CASSGEYLYEQFF.

The chain is built from TRBV20-1 and TRBJ1-6; 8 nucleotides match TRBD1. Germline V CDR1 and CDR2: DFQATT, SNEGSKA (reference sequence). V lost 6 bases, J lost 8 bases, and 9 bases stayed unmatched. The CDR3 covers 14 residues. The CDR3 nucleotides read TGCAGTGCCGATGACAGGGGCGGGGATTCACCCCTCCACTTT. This codes for CSADDRGGDSPLHF.